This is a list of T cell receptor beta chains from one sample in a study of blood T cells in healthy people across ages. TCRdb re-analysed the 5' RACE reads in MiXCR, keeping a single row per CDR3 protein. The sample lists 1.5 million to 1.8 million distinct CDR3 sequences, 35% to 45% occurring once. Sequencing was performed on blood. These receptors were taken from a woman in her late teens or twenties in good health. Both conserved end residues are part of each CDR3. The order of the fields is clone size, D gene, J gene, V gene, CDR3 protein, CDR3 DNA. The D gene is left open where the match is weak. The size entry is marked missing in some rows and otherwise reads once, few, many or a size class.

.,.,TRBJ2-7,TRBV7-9,CASSFRTYQLYF,TGTGCCAGCAGCTTTCGGACGTACCAGCTGTACTTC
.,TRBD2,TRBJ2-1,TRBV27,CASSPTSGGYYNEQFF,TGTGCCAGCAGTCCAACTAGCGGGGGCTACTACAATGAGCAGTTCTTC
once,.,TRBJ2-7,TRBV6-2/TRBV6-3,CASSYWVYEQYF,TGTGCCAGCAGTTACTGGGTCTACGAGCAGTACTTC
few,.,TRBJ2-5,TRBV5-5,CASSFRQDQETQYF,TGTGCCAGCAGCTTCCGACAGGATCAAGAGACCCAGTACTTC
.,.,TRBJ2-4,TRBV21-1,CASRRPSSGGRLKNIQYF,TGTGCCAGCAGACGCCCTTCTTCAGGGGGCCGCCTTAAAAACATTCAGTACTTC
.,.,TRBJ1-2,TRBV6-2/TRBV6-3,CASSFRGTARGYTF,TGTGCCAGCAGTTTCCGTGGGACGGCTCGCGGCTACACCTTC
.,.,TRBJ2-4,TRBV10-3,CAISEGGTNIQYF,TGTGCCATCAGTGAGGGGGGGACAAACATTCAGTACTTC
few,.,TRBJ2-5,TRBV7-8,CASSSRTELSYF,TGTGCCAGCAGCTCACGGACTGAACTATCGTACTTC
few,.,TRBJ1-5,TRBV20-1,CSARGARSNQPQHF,TGCAGTGCTAGAGGGGCCAGAAGCAATCAGCCCCAGCATTTT
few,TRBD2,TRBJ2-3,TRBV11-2,CASSPGTSVGDTQYF,TGTGCCAGCAGCCCTGGGACTAGCGTAGGTGATACGCAGTATTTT
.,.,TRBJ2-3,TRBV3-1,CASSLMDTRYF,TGTGCCAGCAGCCTGATGGATACGCGGTATTTT
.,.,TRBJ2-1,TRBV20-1,CSAGIPEQKAYNEQFF,TGCAGTGCTGGGATCCCTGAACAGAAGGCCTACAATGAGCAGTTCTTC
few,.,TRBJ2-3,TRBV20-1,CSARPPGWGSTDTQYF,TGCAGTGCTAGGCCCCCCGGGTGGGGAAGCACAGATACGCAGTATTTT
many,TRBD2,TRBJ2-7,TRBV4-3,CASSQDRASGGYEQYF,TGCGCCAGCAGCCAAGATCGGGCTAGCGGGGGTTACGAGCAGTACTTC
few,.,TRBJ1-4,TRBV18,CASSSTAPTNEKLFF,TGTGCCAGCTCATCCACAGCTCCAACTAATGAAAAACTGTTTTTT
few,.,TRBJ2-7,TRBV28,CASISKAGGRYEQYF,TGTGCCAGCATCTCTAAAGCGGGCGGACGCTACGAGCAGTACTTC
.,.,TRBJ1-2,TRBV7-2,CASSLKAGTPVAYTF,TGTGCCAGCAGCTTAAAAGCGGGGACTCCCGTTGCCTACACCTTC
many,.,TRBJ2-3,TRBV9,CASSASVDTQYF,TGTGCCAGCAGCGCTAGTGTGGATACGCAGTATTTT
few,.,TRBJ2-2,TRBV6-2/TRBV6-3,CASTYGTGELFF,TGTGCCAGCACATACGGGACCGGGGAGCTGTTTTTT
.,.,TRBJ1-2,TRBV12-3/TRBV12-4,CASRAWGQLNYGYTF,TGTGCCAGCAGGGCTTGGGGTCAGCTTAACTATGGCTACACCTTC
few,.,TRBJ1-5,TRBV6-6,CASRRTRQDSNQPQHF,TGTGCCAGCAGACGTACGAGACAGGATAGCAATCAGCCCCAGCATTTT
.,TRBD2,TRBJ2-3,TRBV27,CASRWTSVGTDTQYF,TGTGCCAGCAGGTGGACTAGCGTTGGCACAGATACGCAGTATTTT
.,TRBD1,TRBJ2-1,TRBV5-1,CASSADRAQFF,TGCGCCAGCAGCGCCGACAGGGCGCAGTTCTTC